This T cell receptor (beta chain) appears in the sequencing data of a study of OX40 agonist ivuxolimab in advanced cancers. As for the study in general: Patients treated during dose escalation were battling hepatocellular carcinoma, melanoma, renal cell or head and neck cancer. Study-level points and caveats: Some nonresponders additionally presented with little normalized T-cell clonal expansion.

Measured with immunoSEQ multiplex PCR; TCRdb has only the in-frame clones, and not every one. The table includes roughly 35,000 clones, about 87% detected once. CDR3 length: 16 residues. Trimming left V 5 bases short and J 1 base short, with 19 bases between. From germline, CDR1 is SGHDT and CDR2 YYEEEE. For this clone: The antigen is not known.

Autoimmune disease history or systemic immunosuppression was exclusionary. This chain joins TRBV5-6 and TRBJ2-7; D perhaps matches TRBD1 (6 bases). Sample: CD4+ or CD8+ T cells sorted from blood, taken in a trial of the OX40 agonist ivuxolimab. The source is an adult with an advanced solid tumor such as melanoma, head and neck, liver or kidney cancer. The DNA of the CDR3 is TGTGCCAGCAGTACATTTAGGGGGACGACTTCCTACGAGCAGTACTTC. This sequence encodes CASSTFRGTTSYEQYF.